This T cell receptor beta chain was recovered during a study of T cell repertoires in cytomegalovirus infection. Looking at the study overall: It can be stated that public TCR beta signatures indicated CMV infection as well as a matching HLA type.

Using its own MiXCR run on the reads, TCRdb lists one record per CDR3 protein. The profile shows some 440,000 distinct CDR3 sequences, approximately 30% of them singletons. To note about this clonotype: Its specificity is not known.

Germline CDR1 and CDR2: LNHDA and SQIVND (reference sequence). CDR3 size: 14 residues. The V gene lost 7 bases and the J gene lost 0 bases, with 11 bases spanning the gap. Study-wide results and caveats: Cumulated frequencies of public TCR beta families served to identify carriers of CMV plus the relevant HLA.

The specimen was PBMCs. The chain combines TRBV19 with TRBJ2-3; D is uncertain. The clonotype was recovered from a human donor in good health (CMV status not recorded). Some clones in this sample may be carry-over from other donors' samples. CDR3 residues: CASKRSTSTDTQYF. The DNA for the CDR3 is TGTGCCAGTAAGCGAAGCACTAGCACAGATACGCAGTATTTT.